The T cell receptor beta chain described here comes from a study of siplizumab effects on memory and regulatory T cells. Turning to this clone: Its specificity is unknown.

Notes on the study in general: Mappable alloreactive CD4+ clones came from Treg cells 68.8% of the time on average with siplizumab, against 26.9% in controls. Alloreactive sequences whose origin lay in unstimulated CD4+ memory cells were significantly reduced by siplizumab.

Profiled with immunoSEQ multiplex PCR; TCRdb holds only in-frame clones, not every one. This sample has approximately 60,000 clones, with just over 95% found just once. CDR3 length equals 15 residues. Germline V lookup: CDR1 SNHLY, CDR2 FYNNEI. With V trimmed by 7 bases and J by 7 bases, 10 bases remained unmatched. The chain joins TRBV2 to TRBJ2-1; 10 bases agree with TRBD2. The sequence derives from a human donor in good health. Sequencing was done on a sample of naive CD8+ T cells sorted from blood. The CDR3 DNA reads TGTGCCAGCACCCCAGCGGGGGGGCCGGGGAATGAGCAGTTCTTC. This gives the protein CASTPAGGPGNEQFF.